These 8 T cell receptor beta chains were sequenced from one sample in a study of cytomegalovirus exposure and HLA in healthy donors. PCR amplification relied on 60 Vbeta primers (plus 13 Jbeta primers). The repertoire was sequenced with immunoSEQ multiplex PCR; TCRdb's copy has only in-frame clones and lacks some. The data hold roughly 100,000 clones, with about 70% observed a single time. Source material: PBMCs. Every receptor here comes from a man aged 50 to 59 in good health and CMV-seropositive.

The chain carries TRBV7-2 and TRBJ2-7; possibly TRBD2 for D (6 bases). V lost 0 bases, J lost 2 bases, and 14 bases lay in between. This CDR3 is 16 amino acids long. The germline V gene has CDR1 SGHTA and CDR2 FQGNSA. CDR3: CASSLAGGYPPYEQYF. As DNA, the CDR3 is TGTGCCAGCAGCTTAGCTGGGGGGTATCCCCCCTACGAGCAGTACTTC.

The chain combines TRBV6-5 with TRBJ2-3; 12 bases are a match to TRBD2. V lost 3 bases to trimming and J lost 4 bases; unmatched junction nucleotides: 5. Germline CDR1 is MNHEY and CDR2 is SVGAGI. This CDR3 has 16 residues. DNA of the CDR3: TGTGCCAGCAGTTATATGACTAGCGGGGGACCAGATACGCAGTATTTT. This encodes CASSYMTSGGPDTQYF.

The chain is built from TRBV30 and TRBJ2-3; possible D gene TRBD2, 5 bases. The CDR3 sequence is 14 residues long. The germline V gene encodes CDR1 GTSNPN and CDR2 SVGIG (reference sequence). Trimming left V 2 bases short and J 4 bases short, with 13 bases between. The CDR3 region is CAWSTEGNADTQYF. The CDR3 DNA reads as TGTGCCTGGAGTACCGAGGGAAACGCAGATACGCAGTATTTT.

The chain recombines TRBV7-3 with TRBJ2-7, with 8 bases fitting TRBD2. Germline lookup yields CDR1 SGHTA and CDR2 FQGTGA. This CDR3 is built from 14 residues. V shed 5 bases, J shed 3 bases, and the junction held 6 bases outside the gene matches. CDR3 nucleotide sequence: TGTGCCAGCAGCCGGGGGGGGGACCTCTACGAGCAGTACTTC. Translating it yields CASSRGGDLYEQYF.

The chain combines TRBV15 with TRBJ1-6; D remains unclear. This CDR3 has 16 amino acids. Germline CDR1 and CDR2: LNHNV and YYDKDF (reference sequence). V lost 0 bases and J lost 7, with 13 bases in between. The CDR3 DNA reads TGTGCCACCAGCAGAGATAGAGGGAGCCCCAATTCACCCCTCCACTTT. Protein: CATSRDRGSPNSPLHF. The full variable domain, its missing parts supplied by reference TRBV15 and TRBJ1-6, is DAMVIQNPRYQVTQFGKPVTLSCSQTLNHNVMYWYQQKSSQAPKLLFHYYDKDFNNEADTPDNFQSRRPNTSFCFLDIRSPGLGDTAMYLCATSRDRGSPNSPLHFGNGTRLTVT.

The V and J genes are TRBV11-2 and TRBJ1-1; 7 bases line up with TRBD1. Germline CDR1 SGHAT, CDR2 FQNNGV. Trimming at V came to 5 bases and at J to 0 bases, leaving 6 bases not matched to a gene. This CDR3 spans 15 amino acids. The CDR3 spells CASSVQGLMNTEAFF. DNA of the CDR3: TGTGCCAGCAGCGTACAGGGGTTGATGAACACTGAAGCTTTCTTT.

The chain couples TRBV13 to TRBJ2-7; 10 nucleotides match TRBD2. This CDR3 contains 12 residues. Looked up from germline, CDR1 is PRHDT and CDR2 is FYEKMQ (reference sequence). The J segment lost 9 bases and the V segment lost 5 bases, leaving 4 bases of the junction unmatched. CDR3 region: CASSPGLATQYF. CDR3 bases: TGTGCCAGCAGCCCGGGACTAGCGACGCAGTACTTC.

This clone was counted only a few times. CDR3 protein: CASSLGTSGSGSYNEQFF. The CDR3 nucleotides are TGTGCCAGCAGCTTAGGGACTAGCGGGAGCGGCTCCTACAATGAGCAGTTCTTC. The rearrangement uses TRBV11-2 and TRBJ2-1; 13 bases agree with TRBD2. CDR1 is SGHAT, CDR2 FQNNGV, per germline. The V segment lost 1 base and the J segment 0 bases; nucleotides outside the gene matches: 3. The CDR3 has 18 amino acids.